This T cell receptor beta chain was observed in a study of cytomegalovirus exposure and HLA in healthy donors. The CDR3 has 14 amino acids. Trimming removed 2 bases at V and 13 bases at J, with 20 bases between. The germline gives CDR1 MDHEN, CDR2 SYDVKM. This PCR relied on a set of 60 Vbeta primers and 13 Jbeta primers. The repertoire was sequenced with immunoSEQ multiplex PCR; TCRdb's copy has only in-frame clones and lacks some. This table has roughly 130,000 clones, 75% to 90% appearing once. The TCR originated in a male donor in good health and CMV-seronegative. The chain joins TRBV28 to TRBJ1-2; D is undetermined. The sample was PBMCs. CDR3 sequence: CASSLGGGRVRPTF. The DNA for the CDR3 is TGTGCCAGCAGTTTAGGAGGCGGCCGGGTCCGTCCCACCTTC.